A selection of T cell receptor beta chains follows, all from one sample in a study of vaccination and CD4 T cells after COVID-19. TCRdb recomputed calls from the PCR reads with MiXCR, one row per CDR3 protein. The sample carries thousands of distinct CDR3 sequences, approximately 60% recorded once. Their cognate antigens are unknown. Sequenced: CD4+ T cells from blood, cultured in vitro. These receptors all stem from a human donor in good health. Each CDR3 is given with its conserved first and last residue. Fields, in order: clone size, D gene, J gene, V gene, CDR3 protein, CDR3 DNA. A D gene is named only where the DNA matches it firmly. Clone size is not always given. Where it is, it says once, few, many or a class for expanded clones.

size: few; D: TRBD1; J: TRBJ2-5; V: TRBV20-1; CDR3: CSARNDRGYQETQYF; DNA: TGCAGTGCTAGGAACGACAGGGGGTACCAAGAGACCCAGTACTTC
size: .; D: TRBD1; J: TRBJ1-5; V: TRBV10-3; CDR3: CAISGQDRARQPQHF; DNA: TGTGCCATCAGTGGGCAGGACAGGGCTCGACAGCCCCAGCATTTT
size: .; D: TRBD1; J: TRBJ2-5; V: TRBV6-1; CDR3: CASSEYFGTGGSEETQYF; DNA: TGTGCCAGCAGTGAATATTTCGGGACAGGGGGCTCTGAAGAGACCCAGTACTTC
size: .; D: .; J: TRBJ1-2; V: TRBV24-1; CDR3: CATSDTGLKWGYTF; DNA: TGTGCCACCAGTGACACAGGCCTTAAGTGGGGCTACACCTTC
size: .; D: .; J: TRBJ2-3; V: TRBV6-1; CDR3: CASSEVGGTDTQYF; DNA: TGTGCCAGCAGTGAAGTGGGGGGAACAGATACGCAGTATTTT
size: once; D: .; J: TRBJ1-2; V: TRBV29-1; CDR3: CSVEPLTGKGYTF; DNA: TGCAGCGTTGAGCCCCTTACAGGGAAGGGCTACACCTTC
size: few; D: .; J: TRBJ1-1; V: TRBV2; CDR3: CASSERDGRGAAFF; DNA: TGTGCCAGCAGTGAAAGAGACGGTAGGGGGGCAGCTTTCTTT
size: few; D: TRBD1; J: TRBJ2-7; V: TRBV11-2; CDR3: CASSPSWDSPWQYF; DNA: TGTGCCAGCAGCCCGAGTTGGGACAGCCCTTGGCAGTACTTC
size: .; D: .; J: TRBJ1-5; V: TRBV20-1; CDR3: CSAAGPEGINQPQHF; DNA: TGCAGTGCTGCCGGGCCGGAGGGGATCAATCAGCCCCAGCATTTT
size: few; D: TRBD1; J: TRBJ1-2; V: TRBV4-1; CDR3: CASSRSHTQGAWGYTF; DNA: TGCGCCAGCAGCCGCTCCCATACACAGGGGGCTTGGGGCTACACCTTC
size: .; D: .; J: TRBJ1-2; V: TRBV7-2; CDR3: CASTNQTSMYLCATGGDPRGYTF; DNA: .
size: .; D: .; J: TRBJ2-3; V: TRBV19; CDR3: CASSMRGSVPLSTDTQYF; DNA: TGTGCCAGTAGCATGAGGGGCAGCGTACCCTTGAGCACAGATACGCAGTATTTT
size: .; D: .; J: TRBJ2-3; V: TRBV6-2/TRBV6-3; CDR3: CASSYSTSQADTQYF; DNA: TGTGCCAGCAGTTACTCGACTTCACAGGCAGATACGCAGTATTTT
size: .; D: TRBD1; J: TRBJ2-1; V: TRBV28; CDR3: CATSVGTDYNEQFF; DNA: TGTGCCACCTCGGTGGGGACAGATTACAATGAGCAGTTCTTC
size: few; D: .; J: TRBJ2-3; V: TRBV7-2; CDR3: CASSPRDFTDTQYF; DNA: TGTGCCAGCAGCCCACGGGACTTCACAGATACGCAGTATTTT
size: .; D: .; J: TRBJ1-2; V: TRBV6-2/TRBV6-3; CDR3: CASSYNSRAGRGYTF; DNA: TGTGCCAGCAGTTACAATTCACGGGCAGGGCGTGGCTACACCTTC
size: few; D: .; J: TRBJ1-3; V: TRBV5-1; CDR3: CASSLYSAGNTIYF; DNA: TGCGCCAGCAGCTTGTACAGTGCTGGAAACACCATATATTTT
size: few; D: TRBD1; J: TRBJ2-7; V: TRBV7-6; CDR3: CASSLGQGAYEQYF; DNA: TGTGCCAGCAGCTTAGGACAGGGGGCATACGAGCAGTACTTC
size: once; D: TRBD2; J: TRBJ2-5; V: TRBV6-2/TRBV6-3; CDR3: CASSYQGLGWGAQYF; DNA: TGTGCCAGCAGTTATCAGGGACTAGGCTGGGGAGCCCAGTACTTC
size: once; D: .; J: TRBJ1-1; V: TRBV7-2; CDR3: CASSTQGNTEAFF; DNA: TGTGCCAGCAGTACACAGGGGAACACTGAAGCTTTCTTT
size: .; D: TRBD2; J: TRBJ2-5; V: TRBV6-5; CDR3: CASSSEAALAGGETQYF; DNA: TGTGCCAGCAGTTCTGAAGCGGCACTAGCGGGAGGAGAGACCCAGTACTTC